This TCR beta chain was captured in a study of breast tumors, draining lymph nodes, adjacent tissues. TCRdb processed the multiplex PCR reads anew with MiXCR; each CDR3 protein has one entry. The data contain some 170,000 distinct CDR3 sequences, 25% to 40% of them seen just once; the ten biggest clones take up approximately 3.9%. The lymph nodes were axillary draining lymph nodes from breast cancer patients. V gave up 3 bases and J gave up 8 bases, with 13 bases separating them. The CDR3 is 14 residues long. Germline V gene data show CDR1 as WSHSY and CDR2 as SAAADI. The receptor was isolated from a female donor with breast cancer. Some clones in this sample may be carry-over from other donors' samples. This chain uses TRBV10-2 with TRBJ1-4, with D possibly matching TRBD1 (6 bases). Specimen: axillary lymph node tissue. CDR3 amino acids: CASSDAGTREKLFF. The CDR3 nucleotides are TGCGCCAGCAGTGATGCCGGGACAAGGGAAAAACTGTTTTTT.